A single sample is the source of the 27 T cell receptor beta chains below, sequenced in a study of blood T cell repertoires in COVID-19. Sequenced by immunoSEQ multiplex PCR; TCRdb stores in-frame clones only, minus some. This table holds approximately 310,000 clones, roughly 85% found once. Specimen: PBMCs or T cells enriched from blood (not recorded which). Receptors originate from a man between 25 and 39 years old who had recovered from COVID-19.

This chain joins TRBV19 and TRBJ1-4, with 7 bases identical to TRBD1. The CDR3 runs 14 residues. The V and J ends lost 6 bases and 2 bases, in that order; junction bases with no gene match: 3. Germline assignment: CDR1 LNHDA and CDR2 SQIVND (reference sequence). CDR3 sequence: CASRWGQTNEKLFF. DNA for the CDR3: TGTGCCAGTAGATGGGGACAGACTAATGAAAAACTGTTTTTT.

This clone was observed a single time. This sequence joins TRBV27 and TRBJ1-6; a weak D match, TRBD1 (5 bases). The CDR3 consists of 15 residues. Between the trimmed V and J ends, which lost 5 bases and 0 bases, there was a span of 8 bases. The germline V gene has CDR1 MNHEY and CDR2 SMNVEV (reference sequence). In nucleotides, the CDR3 is TGTGCCAGCAGTCCCAGGGACTCCTATAATTCACCCCTCCACTTT. It specifies CASSPRDSYNSPLHF.

This sequence joins TRBV2 and TRBJ1-6; D remains ambiguous. Germline V lookup: CDR1 SNHLY, CDR2 FYNNEI. There are 14 residues in the CDR3. Trimming took off 5 bases at V and 6 bases at J, with 11 bases between the two ends. The CDR3 here is CASSRTVSNSPLHF. The CDR3 nucleotides read TGTGCCAGCAGTCGAACAGTTTCTAATTCACCCCTCCACTTT.

This chain uses TRBV30 with TRBJ1-1; D unclear. Germline CDR1 GTSNPN, CDR2 SVGIG (reference sequence). CDR3 size: 13 residues. V lost 2 bases, J lost 5 bases, and 12 bases lay in between. The CDR3 region has the DNA TGTGCCTGGAGTTTCGGACTAGCTACTGAAGCTTTCTTT. It is translated as CAWSFGLATEAFF.

This chain joins TRBV27 and TRBJ1-1; D perhaps matches TRBD1 (5 bases). The CDR3 has 13 amino acids. Germline CDR1 MNHEY, CDR2 SMNVEV (reference sequence). The ends were cut back, 3 bases at V and 6 bases at J, with 11 bases in the middle. The CDR3 reads CASSFRGEPEAFF. Written as DNA, the CDR3 is TGTGCCAGCAGTTTTCGGGGGGAACCTGAAGCTTTCTTT.

The V gene is TRBV30, the J gene TRBJ1-2; D uncertain. V was trimmed by 3 bases and J by 5 bases, leaving 16 bases between them. CDR3 length equals 14 residues. Germline CDR1 and CDR2: GTSNPN and SVGIG (reference sequence). CDR3 sequence: CAWRPGRGNYGYTF. Here the CDR3 DNA reads TGTGCCTGGAGACCGGGTCGCGGAAATTATGGCTACACCTTC.

The V gene is TRBV9, the J gene TRBJ2-1, with D tentatively TRBD2 (5 bases). Looked up from germline, CDR1 is SGDLS and CDR2 is YYNGEE. Trimming removed 2 bases from V and 0 bases from J, with 9 bases in between. The CDR3 sequence is 15 residues long. The CDR3 loop is CASSVSAYSYNEQFF. The CDR3, as DNA: TGTGCCAGCAGCGTTAGCGCTTACTCCTACAATGAGCAGTTCTTC.

Regarding this clone: A much larger clone lies one base from this, so it may be a read error. The same CDR3 is also encoded by other DNA sequences in this sample. The V gene is TRBV14, the J gene TRBJ1-6; 10 nucleotides match TRBD1. CDR3 length: 14 amino acids. Germline values: CDR1 SGHDN, CDR2 FVKESK. Germline trimming cut 6 bases from V and 6 bases from J; bases unmatched to any gene: 2. The CDR3 sequence is CASSRDRGNSPLHF. CDR3 DNA sequence: TGTGCCAGCAGTCGGGACAGGGGTAATTCACCCCTCCACTTT.

This clone was recorded a few times. The chain links TRBV6-6 to TRBJ1-1; 8 nucleotides align to TRBD1. CDR1 MNHNY and CDR2 SVGAGI come from the germline V gene (reference sequence). Trimming removed 5 bases from V and 5 bases from J; junction bases left unmatched: 22. The length of the CDR3 is 19 residues. The CDR3 DNA is TGTGCCAGCAGTCACACCCCATCAAGACAGGGGCAGGGTCGGACTGAAGCTTTCTTT. Protein sequence: CASSHTPSRQGQGRTEAFF.

This clone showed up just a few times. The chain combines TRBV6-5 with TRBJ1-2; D perhaps matches TRBD1 (5 bases). Germline V lookup: CDR1 MNHEY, CDR2 SVGAGI. The CDR3 totals 16 residues. V shed 2 bases and J shed 5 bases, with 18 bases lying between them. The CDR3 region has the DNA TGTGCCAGCAGTTACGGACTCGGGGGGTTCGCTTATGGCTACACCTTC. As protein: CASSYGLGGFAYGYTF.

The J gene is TRBJ1-2, the V gene TRBV6-5; D gene uncertain. V lost 6 bases and J 1 base, leaving 12 bases between the germline ends. Germline assignment: CDR1 MNHEY and CDR2 SVGAGI. This CDR3 contains 14 residues. CDR3 DNA: TGTGCCAGCAGGGGAGCGGGGTTTAACTATGGCTACACCTTC. Translation: CASRGAGFNYGYTF.

This clone was picked up a small number of times. This chain links TRBV5-6 with TRBJ1-5; 9 nucleotides line up with TRBD1. The J segment lost 5 bases and the V segment lost 3 bases, leaving 3 bases of the junction unmatched. Germline V gene sequence: CDR1 SGHDT, CDR2 YYEEEE. This CDR3 is 14 amino acids long. CDR3: CASSWGTGYQPQHF. Here the CDR3 DNA reads TGTGCCAGCAGCTGGGGGACAGGGTATCAGCCCCAGCATTTT. Using reference TRBV5-6 and TRBJ1-5 for the parts outside the CDR3, the full variable domain is DAGVTQSPTHLIKTRGQQVTLRCSPKSGHDTVSWYQQALGQGPQFIFQYYEEEERQRGNFPDRFSGHQFPNYSSELNVNALLLGDSALYLCASSWGTGYQPQHFGDGTRLSIL.

The table lists this clone with a few counts. The V call is TRBV30, the J call TRBJ1-3; weak D call: TRBD1 (6 bases). The CDR3 totals 14 residues. Germline V gene sequence: CDR1 GTSNPN, CDR2 SVGIG (reference sequence). Trimming left V 1 base short and J 2 bases short, with 9 bases between. CDR3 sequence (DNA): TGTGCCTGGAGTGAACAGGGAACTGGAAACACCATATATTTT. It translates to CAWSEQGTGNTIYF.

This chain uses TRBV5-4 with TRBJ2-1, with TRBD1 matching 10 bases. With V trimmed by 0 bases and J by 5 bases, 2 bases remained unmatched. Germline lookup yields CDR1 SGHNT and CDR2 YYREEE (reference sequence). The CDR3 is made up of 15 amino acids. CDR3 region: CASSLAGQGHNEQFF. The CDR3 region has the DNA TGTGCCAGCAGCTTGGCGGGACAGGGGCACAATGAGCAGTTCTTC.

The V and J genes are TRBV6-1 and TRBJ2-7; TRBD2 aligns across 7 bases. Germline V gene sequence: CDR1 MNHNS, CDR2 SASEGT. This CDR3 is 13 amino acids long. Unmatched junction bases numbered 3, after V lost 1 base and J lost 6 bases. CDR3 protein: CASSEGLAGEQYF. CDR3 nucleotides: TGTGCCAGCAGTGAAGGACTAGCTGGCGAGCAGTACTTC.

V usage is TRBV7-9 and J usage is TRBJ2-5, with 16 bases lining up with TRBD2. V lost 4 bases, J lost 5 bases, and 7 bases stayed unmatched. Germline V gene lookup returns CDR1 SEHNR and CDR2 FQNEAQ (reference sequence). This CDR3 is built from 17 residues. The CDR3 DNA follows: TGTGCCAGCAGCTCGGGACTAGCGGGGGGGCGAAGGGAGACCCAGTACTTC. Translated: CASSSGLAGGRRETQYF.

The chain uses TRBV3-1 (or the pseudogene TRBV3-2) and TRBJ2-3; D perhaps matches TRBD1 (6 bases). The germline V gene encodes CDR1 LGHDT and CDR2 YNNKEL (reference sequence). This CDR3 is 14 amino acids long. V shed 7 bases and J shed 4 bases, with 15 bases lying between them. CDR3 coding DNA: TGTGCCAGCACCCGGGCGCCAGGGGCAGATACGCAGTATTTT. It specifies CASTRAPGADTQYF.

The chain combines TRBV5-1 with TRBJ2-7; the D gene is possibly TRBD2 (5 bases). CDR1 SGHRS and CDR2 YFSETQ come from the germline V gene. This CDR3 region has 14 residues. The V and J ends lost 0 bases and 3 bases respectively, with 10 bases between them. The CDR3 reads CASSLDREGYEQYF. In DNA, the CDR3 is TGCGCCAGCAGCTTGGACCGGGAAGGCTACGAGCAGTACTTC.

The CDR3 here is CASSPGRRDTIYF. As DNA, the CDR3 is TGTGCCAGCAGTCCAGGACGGCGGGACACCATATATTTT. The rearrangement joins TRBV11-2 to TRBJ1-3; no firm D call. The CDR3 loop spans 13 amino acids. Germline CDR1 SGHAT, CDR2 FQNNGV. V was cut by 6 bases and J by 8 bases, with 14 bases left in between.

The table lists this clone with a count of one. The V call is TRBV18, the J call TRBJ1-2; the D is unclear. The V and J ends lost 6 bases and 2 bases respectively, with 16 bases between them. The CDR3 has 15 amino acids. The V gene's germline CDR1 is KGHSH and CDR2 LQKENI. The CDR3 here is CASSLTVGFNYGYTF. The CDR3 nucleotides read TGTGCCAGCTCGCTAACGGTCGGTTTCAACTATGGCTACACCTTC.

The chain recombines TRBV7-6 with TRBJ2-3; 8 bases fit TRBD2. V shed 5 bases, J shed 4 bases, and the junction held 14 bases outside the gene matches. The CDR3 is 17 amino acids. The germline V gene has CDR1 SGHVS and CDR2 FNYEAQ. The CDR3 DNA sequence: TGTGCCAGCAGCCTCCCCATAGGCCGGGGGGGATCAGATACGCAGTATTTT. This translates into CASSLPIGRGGSDTQYF.

This clone was observed once. CDR3 bases: TGTGCCAGCAGTTCCGGGACAGGGAACACCGGGGAGCTGTTTTTT. It yields the protein CASSSGTGNTGELFF. The rearrangement uses TRBV6-5 and TRBJ2-2, with TRBD1 identical over 8 bases. Looked up from germline, CDR1 is MNHEY and CDR2 is SVGAGI. The CDR3 has 15 amino acids. V lost 4 bases and J lost 1; bases outside the gene matches: 2.

This clone was detected once. The rearrangement joins TRBV6-2 or TRBV6-3 to TRBJ2-3; D is possibly TRBD2 (6 bases). Trimming shortened V by 0 bases and J by 2 bases, and 9 bases separated the two germline ends. Looked up from germline, CDR1 is MNHEY and CDR2 is SVGEGT. The CDR3 loop spans 15 amino acids. The CDR3 reads CASSYSGTHTDTQYF. CDR3 in DNA: TGTGCCAGCAGTTACTCGGGGACTCACACAGATACGCAGTATTTT.

The genes are TRBV1 and TRBJ2-7; the table's TRBD2 call for D was not verified on the DNA. TRBV1 is designated a pseudogene. CDR3 size: 19 residues. The CDR3, as DNA: TGCACCAGCAGCCACGTTCGTGGGACTAGCGGGCCGAATTCCTACGAGCAGTACTTC. Translated: CTSSHVRGTSGPNSYEQYF.

The rearrangement joins TRBV7-8 to TRBJ1-1, with D tentatively TRBD1 (6 bases). Germline V gene sequence: CDR1 SGHVS, CDR2 FQNEAQ. This CDR3 contains 13 residues. The V and J ends lost 5 bases and 10 bases respectively, with 17 bases between them. CDR3 residues: CASSPLMTGPAFF. Written as DNA, the CDR3 is TGTGCCAGCAGCCCATTGATGACAGGTCCAGCTTTCTTT.

The chain recombines TRBV19 with TRBJ2-2; D remains ambiguous. CDR1 and CDR2 from the germline V gene are LNHDA and SQIVND (reference sequence). CDR3 length: 13 residues. The ends were cut back, 3 bases at V and 4 bases at J, with 6 bases in the middle. The CDR3 sequence is CASSMVSTGELFF. CDR3 coding DNA: TGTGCCAGTAGTATGGTTAGCACCGGGGAGCTGTTTTTT.

The chain joins TRBV13 to TRBJ1-2, with 7 bases aligning to TRBD1. The ends lost 0 bases at V and 4 bases at J; junction bases unmatched: 8. This CDR3 spans 16 amino acids. Germline CDR1 is PRHDT and CDR2 is FYEKMQ (reference sequence). CDR3 in DNA: TGTGCCAGCAGCTTAGGCCTTACAGGGGAGACCTATGGCTACACCTTC. This sequence encodes CASSLGLTGETYGYTF.